This note documents a single T cell receptor beta chain sequence. The antigen it binds to is not known. Base qualities are not recorded, but no much larger clone differs from it by a single base. The data were taken from a study of blood T cell repertoires in COVID-19 (dated by TCRdb to the early 2020s). At the level of the whole study: Collaborator samples came from the United States, Italy and Spain and covered acute and convalescent phases of COVID-19. The prospective study material was composed of cDNA or gDNA derived from T cells, B-cell-depleted T cells, or PBMCs. Deeply sampled blood TCRbeta repertoires from subjects exposed to, actively infected with, or recovered from COVID-19 were included in the dataset. The repertoires were released in a freely available public database meant as a resource for research on the immune response to SARS-CoV-2. Samples were obtained from the ongoing ImmuneRACE study (first 160 participants) and from 1,254 subjects provided by 6 global collaborators. A de-identified subject ID, COVID-19 status, age in years and sex were almost always included in the sample metadata. Where available, HLA class I and class II types were taken from metadata supplied by the sample provider and were not determined by assay-based typing. Here is what the overall study found, with its caveats: How much clinical and demographic metadata was included differed by source and by participant, and the metadata was provided uncurated.

There are 13 amino acids in the CDR3, from cysteine to phenylalanine inclusive. The kept DNA is CDR3 alone, 39 bases in frame from the first base. V and J lose 6 bases and 2 bases, and a span of 7 bases separates them. CDR1 MNHEY and CDR2 SVGAGI are derived from the germline V gene. TCRbeta CDR3 regions were amplified from genomic DNA using the immunoSEQ Assay, a bias-controlled multiplex PCR. The paper's processing steps were these. The number of nucleated cells in each sample was estimated from the amplification of reference gene primers within the assay. To quantify the absolute abundance of each unique TCRbeta CDR3 rearrangement, sequence reads were collapsed and filtered. For each sample, productive Simpson clonality was calculated as the square root of Simpson's diversity index across productive rearrangements. Entries here come from immuneACCESS through TCRdb and include only in-frame sequences with V and J called. Some clones fail to appear in such tables; in the studies checked, an unresolved V gene covers under half of the shortfall, and the cause of the remainder is unknown. For V, J and clone size, that table is used; D and trimming come from the DNA. The sample table holds approximately 470,000 clones, of which 75% to 90% were seen once. The biggest ten clones account for under 0.75% of the sample.

Participants in the prospective study were aged about 18 to 95 years, lived in 20 to 30 United States geographic areas, and enrolled through a virtual design. To assign participants to cohorts, the prospective study relied on clinical history that participants themselves reported in a screening survey and a study questionnaire. Recovered participants in ImmuneRACE Cohort 3 were defined by two consecutive negative NP/OP PCR tests, clearance by a healthcare professional, or resolution of symptoms. Each participant in the prospective study had whole blood, serum and a nasopharyngeal or oropharyngeal swab collected by mobile phlebotomists. Prospective study participants could optionally give additional blood draws and questionnaires over an approximately 2-month period. Before DNA extraction, prospective study blood samples were shipped either frozen or at room temperature.

Sequencing was done on a sample of PBMCs or T cells enriched from blood (not recorded which). The chain links TRBV6-5 with TRBJ2-2, with an unclear D gene assignment. The receptor comes from a woman aged 18-29 years who had recovered from COVID-19. The sequenced DNA is TGTGCCAGCAGACAACACAACACCGGGGAGCTGTTTTTT. This sequence encodes CASRQHNTGELFF.